Sequencing of this TCR beta chain was carried out in a study of T cell changes during pregnancy in multiple sclerosis. The CDR3 covers 14 residues. V was cut by 5 bases and J by 6 bases, with 16 bases left in between. From germline, CDR1 is MNHEY and CDR2 SVGAGI. Repertoires were generated with immunoSEQ multiplex PCR, while TCRdb's copy carries only in-frame clones and drops some. The data show around 34,000 clones, with about nine tenths seen just once and about 5% held by the top ten. V usage is TRBV6-5 and J usage is TRBJ1-1; D is perhaps TRBD1 (6 bases). The origin of this receptor is a female donor with multiple sclerosis, enrolled in a pregnancy study. Sequencing was performed on CD8+ T cells from peripheral blood mononuclear cells, taken after pregnancy. The DNA for the CDR3 is TGTGCCAGCAGTAAAAGCAGGGGATTCTCTGAAGCTTTCTTT. This encodes CASSKSRGFSEAFF.